Below are 13 T cell receptor beta chains sequenced from a single sample in a study of siplizumab effects on memory and regulatory T cells (dated by TCRdb to between 2019 and 2020). Library creation used the immunoSEQ multiplex PCR assay. Sourced from immuneACCESS, this table was stored by TCRdb with only in-frame sequences that have V and J called. A share of the clones is absent; for the studies checked, an unresolved V gene accounts for under half, and the remainder has no known explanation. The table for this sample lists approximately 100,000 clones; 80% to 95% of them were counted only once. The ten largest clones represent 9.5% to 15% of the sample. The sample taken for sequencing was non-Treg CD4+ T cells sorted from blood. What the cell subset or site label conveys for this sample: FACS-sorted unstimulated CD4+ non-regulatory T cells. The receptors derive from a human donor in good health.

V gene TRBV4-3 combines with J gene TRBJ1-2; 9 bases fit TRBD1. Germline CDR1 and CDR2: LGHNA and YSLEER. There are 15 residues in the CDR3. Trimming cost V 4 bases and J 7 bases; bases outside gene matches: 10. CDR3 in DNA: TGCGCCAGCAGCCGAAGTACCGGGACAGGGACTGGCTACACCTTC. Translation: CASSRSTGTGTGYTF.

The chain uses TRBV7-2 and TRBJ2-7; 9 positions match TRBD2. This CDR3 contains 14 residues. Germline CDR1 is SGHTA and CDR2 is FQGNSA. With V trimmed by 6 bases and J by 3 bases, 6 bases remained unmatched. CDR3 residues: CASSSTSGDYEQYF. The CDR3 nucleotides are TGTGCCAGCAGTTCGACTAGCGGAGACTACGAGCAGTACTTC.

This chain joins TRBV7-8 and TRBJ2-5, with a possible D match to TRBD2 (6 bases). CDR1 SGHVS and CDR2 FQNEAQ come from the germline V gene. CDR3 length equals 14 residues. Between the trimmed V and J ends, which lost 5 bases and 5 bases, there was a span of 15 bases. The CDR3 nucleotides read TGTGCCAGCAGCCCAGGAGGGTCTATCGAGACCCAGTACTTC. It translates to CASSPGGSIETQYF.

This clone was observed a few times. V gene TRBV2 combines with J gene TRBJ1-5; 8 positions match TRBD1. The germline CDR1 and CDR2 sequences are SNHLY and FYNNEI. The CDR3 has 12 residues. V lost 8 bases to trimming and J lost 5 bases; unmatched junction nucleotides: 2. The CDR3 bases are TGTGCCAGCGCAGGGGGCGATCAGCCCCAGCATTTT. Translating it yields CASAGGDQPQHF.

The chain uses TRBV7-9 and TRBJ2-3; D uncertain. V was pared by 4 bases and J by 6 bases, with 14 bases between. Per germline, CDR1 SEHNR and CDR2 FQNEAQ (reference sequence). The CDR3 is 14 amino acids. The CDR3 reads CASSYPRPGDTQYF. DNA of the CDR3: TGTGCCAGCAGCTATCCCCGCCCCGGGGATACGCAGTATTTT.

Details on this clone: This sample also contains other DNA sequences that code for the same CDR3. In nucleotides, the CDR3 is TGCGCCAGCAGCTTGGCCGGGGACAGGGCCCATGGCTACACCTTC. This encodes CASSLAGDRAHGYTF. The chain carries TRBV5-1 and TRBJ1-2, with 9 bases aligning to TRBD1. The germline V gene encodes CDR1 SGHRS and CDR2 YFSETQ. With 0 bases clipped from V and 6 bases from J, the junction kept 6 bases outside the gene matches. This CDR3 spans 15 amino acids.

The J gene is TRBJ2-7, the V gene TRBV6-5, with 7 bases aligning to TRBD1. Germline-derived CDR1 and CDR2 are MNHEY and SVGAGI. With V trimmed by 2 bases and J by 6 bases, 7 bases remained unmatched. The CDR3 totals 14 residues. The chain's CDR3 is CASSYGGQKGEQYF. The CDR3 DNA is TGTGCCAGCAGTTACGGGGGACAGAAGGGCGAGCAGTACTTC.

V gene TRBV30 combines with J gene TRBJ2-2; unclear D gene. This CDR3 has 14 amino acids. Between the trimmed V and J ends, which lost 1 base and 3 bases, there was a span of 9 bases. CDR1 and CDR2 from the germline V gene are GTSNPN and SVGIG (reference sequence). The CDR3 DNA reads TGTGCCTGGAGTGATTCTCAGTACACCGGGGAGCTGTTTTTT. Its translation: CAWSDSQYTGELFF. Variable domain in full (rest from reference TRBV30 and TRBJ2-2): SQTIHQWPATLVQPVGSPLSLECTVEGTSNPNLYWYRQAAGRGLQLLFYSVGIGQISSEVPQNLSASRPQDRQFILSSKKLLLSDSGFYLCAWSDSQYTGELFFGEGSRLTVL.

The chain couples TRBV27 to TRBJ2-1; D remains unclear. The germline V and J ends were trimmed by 6 bases and 6 bases, with 12 bases remaining between them. CDR1 is MNHEY and CDR2 is SMNVEV in the germline V gene (reference sequence). The CDR3 runs to 13 residues. The CDR3, as DNA: TGTGCCAGCAGGGCCATGGGCGGCAATGAGCAGTTCTTC. This gives the protein CASRAMGGNEQFF.

J is TRBJ1-3 and V is TRBV7-8; the match to TRBD1 covers 7 bases. Germline CDR1 SGHVS, CDR2 FQNEAQ. The CDR3 extends over 14 amino acids. The junction had 5 bases not matched to a gene; V was cut back by 5 bases and J by 4 bases. The CDR3 reads CASSGGTVGNTIYF. CDR3 DNA sequence: TGTGCCAGCAGCGGTGGGACAGTCGGAAACACCATATATTTT.

The chain links TRBV18 to TRBJ2-7; 12 positions agree with TRBD1. The V segment lost 6 bases and the J segment 12 bases; nucleotides outside the gene matches: 12. Germline-derived CDR1 and CDR2 are KGHSH and LQKENI. This CDR3 region has 14 residues. CDR3 sequence: CASSTAGTGGDGYF. The CDR3 DNA follows: TGTGCCAGCTCGACCGCCGGGACAGGGGGCGATGGGTACTTC.

The CDR3 DNA follows: TGTGCCAGCAGGGTGGGCACGGCCTACGAGCAGTACTTC. Its protein product is CASRVGTAYEQYF. V and J are TRBV6-6 and TRBJ2-7; D not resolved. The CDR3 has 13 residues. The germline CDR1 and CDR2 sequences are MNHNY and SVGAGI (reference sequence). Deletions cut 6 bases from V and 2 bases from J, with 11 bases between.

The chain recombines TRBV10-3 with TRBJ2-3; 16 nucleotides align to TRBD2. V gave up 0 bases and J gave up 1 base; unmatched junction bases: 4. There are 19 residues in the CDR3. Germline-derived CDR1 and CDR2 are ENHRY and SYGVKD. DNA for the CDR3: TGTGCCATCAGTGAGTCGGGACTAGCGGGAGGGCTGGGCACAGATACGCAGTATTTT. Translating it yields CAISESGLAGGLGTDTQYF.